This TCR beta chain was obtained from a study of control samples from healthy donors and cancer patients. V shed 6 bases, J shed 1 base, and the junction held 6 bases outside the gene matches. This CDR3 has 16 amino acids. CDR1 is MNHEY, CDR2 SVGEGT, per germline. Clones were sequenced by immunoSEQ multiplex PCR, and TCRdb holds only the in-frame ones, with some missing. The sample yields around 82,000 clones, more than 70% seen once. The sequence was collected from a man aged 50 or older in good health. Sequencing was done on a sample of blood. The V and J genes are TRBV6-2 or TRBV6-3 and TRBJ2-3, with 11 positions matching TRBD2. The CDR3 spells CASSLGTSGGTDTQYF. CDR3 DNA: TGTGCCAGCAGCCTAGGGACTAGCGGTGGCACAGATACGCAGTATTTT.